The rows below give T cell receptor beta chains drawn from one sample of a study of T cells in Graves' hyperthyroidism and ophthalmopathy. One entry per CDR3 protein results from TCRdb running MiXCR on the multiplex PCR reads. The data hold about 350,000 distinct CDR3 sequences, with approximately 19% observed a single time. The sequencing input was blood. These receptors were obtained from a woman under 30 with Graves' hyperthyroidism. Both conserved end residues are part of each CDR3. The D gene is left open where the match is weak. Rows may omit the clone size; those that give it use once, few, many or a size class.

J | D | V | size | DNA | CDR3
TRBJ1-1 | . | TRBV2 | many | TGTGCCAGCAGACTTACAGCGTTGAACACTGAAGCTTTCTTT | CASRLTALNTEAFF
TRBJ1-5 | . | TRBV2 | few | TGTGCCAGCAGTGGGAGTAGGGGGGCCCAGCATTTT | CASSGSRGAQHF
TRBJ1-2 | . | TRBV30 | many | TGTGCCTGGACCCCAGCGGGGGACGGCTACACCTTC | CAWTPAGDGYTF
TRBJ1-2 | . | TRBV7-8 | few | TGTGCCAGCAGCGTGGGGGGCGGCGGGTATGGCTACACCTTC | CASSVGGGGYGYTF
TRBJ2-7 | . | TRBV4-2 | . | TGTGCCAGCAGCCAAGGGGGACCGGTCTACGAGCAGCACTTC | CASSQGGPVYEQHF
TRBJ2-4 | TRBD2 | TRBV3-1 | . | TGTGCCAGCAGCCAAGTACTAGCGGGGGTAGCCAAAAACATTCAGTACTTC | CASSQVLAGVAKNIQYF
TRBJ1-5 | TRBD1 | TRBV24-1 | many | TGTGCCACCAGTGACTGGACAGGCGGGGGGGATAGCAATCAGCCCCAGCATTTT | CATSDWTGGGDSNQPQHF
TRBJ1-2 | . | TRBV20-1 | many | TGCAGTGCCCCAAGAAATGGGGTCTATGGCTACACCTTC | CSAPRNGVYGYTF
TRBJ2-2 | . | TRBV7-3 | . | TGTGCCAGCAGCTTAAGTAGCTCCGGGGAGCTGTTTTTT | CASSLSSSGELFF
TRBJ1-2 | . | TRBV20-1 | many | TGCAGTGCTAGTCGGGACCTTGGCTACACCTTC | CSASRDLGYTF
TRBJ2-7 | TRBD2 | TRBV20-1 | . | TGCAGTGCTACAGGACTAGCGGCCGGGGGCTACGAGCAGTACTTC | CSATGLAAGGYEQYF
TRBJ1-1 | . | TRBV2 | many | TGTGCCAGCAGTGAAAGAAACACTGAAGCTTTCTTT | CASSERNTEAFF
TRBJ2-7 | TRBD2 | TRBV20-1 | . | TGCAGTGCTATGAGCCAGACTAGCGGGGGTGCCTACGAGCAGTACTTC | CSAMSQTSGGAYEQYF
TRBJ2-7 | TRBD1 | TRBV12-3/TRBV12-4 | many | TGTGCCAGCAGTTTTCGTGGGACAGGGGTTGACGAGCAGTACTTC | CASSFRGTGVDEQYF
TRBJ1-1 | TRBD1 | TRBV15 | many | TGTGCCACGGGACAGGGGGCGAGGAACACTGAAGCTTTCTTT | CATGQGARNTEAFF
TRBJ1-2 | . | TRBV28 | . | TGTGCCAGCAGTTCTATACGTAGAAACTACCCTCCCCCTGGCTACACCTTC | CASSSIRRNYPPPGYTF
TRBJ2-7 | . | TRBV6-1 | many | TGTGCCAGCAGTGCCCTCGACCCCCGAGGCGAGCAGTACTTC | CASSALDPRGEQYF
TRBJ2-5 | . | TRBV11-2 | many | TGTGCCAGCAGCTTATTACTCACTCAAGAGACCCAGTACTTC | CASSLLLTQETQYF
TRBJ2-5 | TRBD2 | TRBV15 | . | TGTGCCACCAGCAGTTCCAGACTAGCGGGGGATCAAGAGACCCAGTACTTC | CATSSSRLAGDQETQYF
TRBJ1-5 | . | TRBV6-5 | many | TGTGCCAGCGAGGTCACGGAAGATCAGCCCCAGCATTTT | CASEVTEDQPQHF
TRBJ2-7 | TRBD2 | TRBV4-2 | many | TGTGCCAGCAGCCAAGGACCCCTAAGCGGGGCCTACGAGCAGTACTTC | CASSQGPLSGAYEQYF
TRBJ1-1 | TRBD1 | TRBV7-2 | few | TGTGCCAGCAGCTTACGGGAGGACAGGGAAGCTTTCTTT | CASSLREDREAFF
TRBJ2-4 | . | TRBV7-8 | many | TGTGCCAGCAGTTTAGAGTTGGCCAAAAACATTCAGTACTTC | CASSLELAKNIQYF
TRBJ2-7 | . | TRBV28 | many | TGTGCCAGCAGTTTAGGGGGACACAAGGCCTACGAGCAGTACTTC | CASSLGGHKAYEQYF
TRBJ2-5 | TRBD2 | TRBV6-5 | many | TGTGCCAGCATAGGGGGACTAGCGGGGGCGAAGTACTTC | CASIGGLAGAKYF
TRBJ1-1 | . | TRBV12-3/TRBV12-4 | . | TGTGCCAGCAGTTTATCTAGTAGGGGGGGCTTTACTGAAGCTTTCTTT | CASSLSSRGGFTEAFF
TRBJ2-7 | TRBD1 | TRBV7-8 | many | TGTGCCAGCAGCCCCCGGGACAGGGGCGAGCAGTACTTC | CASSPRDRGEQYF